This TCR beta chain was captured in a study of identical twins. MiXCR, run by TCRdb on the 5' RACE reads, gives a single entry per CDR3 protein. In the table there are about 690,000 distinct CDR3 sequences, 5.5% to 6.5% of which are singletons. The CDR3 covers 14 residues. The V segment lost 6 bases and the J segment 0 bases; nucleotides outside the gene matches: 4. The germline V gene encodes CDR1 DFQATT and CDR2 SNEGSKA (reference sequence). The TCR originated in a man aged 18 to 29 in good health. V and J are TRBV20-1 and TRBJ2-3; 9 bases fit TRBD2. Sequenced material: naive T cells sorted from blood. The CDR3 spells CSAAGGSSTDTQYF. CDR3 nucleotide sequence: TGCAGTGCCGCGGGAGGGTCTAGCACAGATACGCAGTATTTT.